The T cell receptor beta chain described here comes from a study of blood T cells in healthy people across ages. CDR1 and CDR2 (germline): MGHDK, SYGVNS. This CDR3 comprises 16 residues. This clonotype was observed a few times. Donors were healthy Caucasian individuals from Russia aged about 6 to 90. A minimum of 7 million PBMCs was isolated per sample. Primers used in a second PCR of about 7 to 11 cycles were a sample-barcoded 5' primer and a J-beta primer mix. MiXCR, run by TCRdb on the 5' RACE reads, gives a single entry per CDR3 protein. The data contain approximately 780,000 distinct CDR3 sequences, around a quarter of them singletons. These data were also reused for a study on T cells of mothers and their children.

This sequence originates from a boy aged 5-17 years in good health. J is TRBJ2-5 and V is TRBV25-1; either TRBD1 or TRBD2 may supply D (5 bases each). Gene TRBJ2-7 matches the end of the DNA better, so the J call may be wrong. Input material: blood. CDR3 sequence reads: CASSNPGAQNGYEQYF. CDR3 in DNA: TGTGCCAGCAGTAACCCCGGGGCTCAGAACGGCTACGAGCAGTACTTC.